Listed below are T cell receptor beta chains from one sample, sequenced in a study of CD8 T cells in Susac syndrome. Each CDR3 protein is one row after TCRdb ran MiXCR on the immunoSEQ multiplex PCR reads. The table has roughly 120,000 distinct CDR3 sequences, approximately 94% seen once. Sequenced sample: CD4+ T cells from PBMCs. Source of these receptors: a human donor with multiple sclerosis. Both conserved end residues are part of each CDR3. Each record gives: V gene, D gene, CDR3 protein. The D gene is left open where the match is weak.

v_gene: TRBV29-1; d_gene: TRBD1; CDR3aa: CSADRDGGNTIYF
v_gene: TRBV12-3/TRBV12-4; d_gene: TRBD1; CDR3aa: CASSPPTLGTGRGVINSPLHF
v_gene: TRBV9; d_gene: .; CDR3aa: CASSRDGMNTEAFF
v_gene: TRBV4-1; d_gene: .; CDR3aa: CASRNRAENAEAFF
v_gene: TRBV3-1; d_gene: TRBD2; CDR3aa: CASSQVSLAGLRETQYF
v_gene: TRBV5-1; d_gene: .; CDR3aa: CASSSGQPKETQYF
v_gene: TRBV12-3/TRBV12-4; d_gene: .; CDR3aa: CASMNGGNQETQYF
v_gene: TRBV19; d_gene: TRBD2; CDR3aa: CASSIQAGTPYNEQFF
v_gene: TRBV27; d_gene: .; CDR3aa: CASSLSAREGYGYTF
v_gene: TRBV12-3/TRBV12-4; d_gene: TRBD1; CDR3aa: CASSFDRVYTEAFF
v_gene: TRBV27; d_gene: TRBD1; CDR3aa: CASRRQGPYEQYF
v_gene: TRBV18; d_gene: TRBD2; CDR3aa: CASSPGLAGETQYF
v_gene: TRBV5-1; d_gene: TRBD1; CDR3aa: CASSLETGVRFF
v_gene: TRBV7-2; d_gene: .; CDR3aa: CASSRGGTQHNEQFF
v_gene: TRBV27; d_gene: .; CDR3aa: CASSFRNSYEQYF
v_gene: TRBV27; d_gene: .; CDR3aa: CASSPSYRDNEQFF
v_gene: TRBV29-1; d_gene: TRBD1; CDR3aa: CSVGAGGGLVGYTF
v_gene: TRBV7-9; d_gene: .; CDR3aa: CASDYEGRNTEAFF
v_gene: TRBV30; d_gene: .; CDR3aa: CAWSNSGDSPLHF
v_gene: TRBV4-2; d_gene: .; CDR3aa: CASSQEWRGGGGSKNIQYF
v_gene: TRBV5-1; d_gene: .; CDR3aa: CASSFATASTEAFF
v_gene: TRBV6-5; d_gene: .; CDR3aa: CASSRTWGGEAFF
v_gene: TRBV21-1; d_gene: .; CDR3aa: CASRVGAFF
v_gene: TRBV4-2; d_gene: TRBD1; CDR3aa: CASSQEYRGLRFQPQHF
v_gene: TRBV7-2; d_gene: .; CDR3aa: CASSLEAGTTEAFF
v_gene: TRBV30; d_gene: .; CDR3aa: CAWSVLGRGAEAFF
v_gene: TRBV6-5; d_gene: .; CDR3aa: CASSYSTTTNEKLFF
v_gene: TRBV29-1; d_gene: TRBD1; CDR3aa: CSVRQGLNTEAFF
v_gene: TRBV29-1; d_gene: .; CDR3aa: CSVVIGQTQETQYF
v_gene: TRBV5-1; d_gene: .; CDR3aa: CASSSSTFVGYTF
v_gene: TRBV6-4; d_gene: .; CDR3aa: CASSDDKFLSGNTIYF
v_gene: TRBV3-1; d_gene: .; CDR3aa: CASTSVLHGYTF
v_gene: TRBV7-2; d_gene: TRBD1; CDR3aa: CASSQTGVVNQPQHF
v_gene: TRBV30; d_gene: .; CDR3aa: CAWSTGGEKLFF
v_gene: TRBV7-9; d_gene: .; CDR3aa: CASSRGDKKYTGELFF
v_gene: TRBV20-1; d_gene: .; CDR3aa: CSAPRGVLGHTEAFF
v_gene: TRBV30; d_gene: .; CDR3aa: CAWRDPGTGNTGELFF
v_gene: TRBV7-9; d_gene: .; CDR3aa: CASSPGPYGYTF
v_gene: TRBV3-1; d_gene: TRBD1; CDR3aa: CASSQGLTGVLKAFF
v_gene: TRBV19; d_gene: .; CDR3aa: CASRDGVNYGYTF
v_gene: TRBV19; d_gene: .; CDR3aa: CASSIVWRAPRTEAFF
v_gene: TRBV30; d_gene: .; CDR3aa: CAWSARGGTIGSQPQHF